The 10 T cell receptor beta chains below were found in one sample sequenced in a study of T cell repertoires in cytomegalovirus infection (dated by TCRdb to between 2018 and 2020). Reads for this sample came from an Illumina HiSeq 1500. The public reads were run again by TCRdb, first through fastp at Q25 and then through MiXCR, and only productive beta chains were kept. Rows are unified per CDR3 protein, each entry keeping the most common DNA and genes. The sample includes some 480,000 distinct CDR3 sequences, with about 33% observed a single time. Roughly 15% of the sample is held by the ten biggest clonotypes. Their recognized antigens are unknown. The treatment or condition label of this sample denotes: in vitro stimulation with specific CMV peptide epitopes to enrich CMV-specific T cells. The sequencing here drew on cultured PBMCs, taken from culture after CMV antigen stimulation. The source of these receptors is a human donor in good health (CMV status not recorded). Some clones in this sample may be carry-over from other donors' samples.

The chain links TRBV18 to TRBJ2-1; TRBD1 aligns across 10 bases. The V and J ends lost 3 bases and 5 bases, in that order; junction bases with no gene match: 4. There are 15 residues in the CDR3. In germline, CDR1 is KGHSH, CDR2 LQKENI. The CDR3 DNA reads TGTGCCAGCTCACCCGGGACAGGGGCGAACAATGAGCAGTTCTTC. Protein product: CASSPGTGANNEQFF.

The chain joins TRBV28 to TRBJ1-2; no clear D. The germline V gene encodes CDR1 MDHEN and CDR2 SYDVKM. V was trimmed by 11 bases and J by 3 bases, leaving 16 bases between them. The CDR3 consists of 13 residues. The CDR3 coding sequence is TGTGCCGGGAGAGGGAGGGAGGACTATGGCTACACCTTC. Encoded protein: CAGRGREDYGYTF.

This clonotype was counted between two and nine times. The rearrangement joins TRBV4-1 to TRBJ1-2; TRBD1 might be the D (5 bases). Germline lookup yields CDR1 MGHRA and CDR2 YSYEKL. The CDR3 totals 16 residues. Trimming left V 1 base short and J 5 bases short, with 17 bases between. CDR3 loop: CASSQVGGIWEYGYTF. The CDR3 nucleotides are TGCGCCAGCAGCCAAGTGGGGGGAATCTGGGAATATGGCTACACCTTC.

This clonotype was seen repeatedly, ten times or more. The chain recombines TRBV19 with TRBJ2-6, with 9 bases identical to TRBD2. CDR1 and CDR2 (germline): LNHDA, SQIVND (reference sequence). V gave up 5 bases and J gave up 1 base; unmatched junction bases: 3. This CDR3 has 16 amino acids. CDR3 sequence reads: CASSLRGGSGANVLTF. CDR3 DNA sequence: TGTGCCAGTAGTCTGCGGGGGGGGTCTGGGGCCAACGTCCTGACTTTC.

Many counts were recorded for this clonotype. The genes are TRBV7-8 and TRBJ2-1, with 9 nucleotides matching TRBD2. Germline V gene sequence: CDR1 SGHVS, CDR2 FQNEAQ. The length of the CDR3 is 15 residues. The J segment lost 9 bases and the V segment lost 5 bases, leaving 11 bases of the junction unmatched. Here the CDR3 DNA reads TGTGCCAGCAGCGGTAGCGGGAGAGGGATAGGTGAGCAGTTCTTC. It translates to CASSGSGRGIGEQFF.

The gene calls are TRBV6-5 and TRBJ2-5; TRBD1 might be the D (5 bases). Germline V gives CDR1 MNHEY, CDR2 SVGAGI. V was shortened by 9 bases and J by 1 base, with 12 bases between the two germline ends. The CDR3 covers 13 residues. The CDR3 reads CAREQDPQETQYF. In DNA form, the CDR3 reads TGTGCCAGAGAACAGGACCCCCAAGAGACCCAGTACTTC.

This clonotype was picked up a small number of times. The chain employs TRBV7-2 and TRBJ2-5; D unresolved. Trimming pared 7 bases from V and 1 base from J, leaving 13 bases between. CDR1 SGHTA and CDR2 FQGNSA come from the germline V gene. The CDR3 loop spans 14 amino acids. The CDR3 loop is CASTNRWGQETQYF. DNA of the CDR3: TGTGCCAGCACCAACCGGTGGGGCCAAGAGACCCAGTACTTC.

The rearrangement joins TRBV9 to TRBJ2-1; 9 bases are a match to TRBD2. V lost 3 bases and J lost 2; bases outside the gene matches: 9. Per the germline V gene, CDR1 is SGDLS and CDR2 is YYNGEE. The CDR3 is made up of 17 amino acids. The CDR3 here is CASSALAAGGTYNEQFF. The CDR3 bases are TGTGCCAGCAGCGCCTTAGCAGCGGGAGGAACCTACAATGAGCAGTTCTTC.

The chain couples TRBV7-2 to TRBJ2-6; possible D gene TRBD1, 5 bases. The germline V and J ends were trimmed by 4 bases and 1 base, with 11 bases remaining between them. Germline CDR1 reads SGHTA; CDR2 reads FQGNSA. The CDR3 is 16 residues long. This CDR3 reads CASSSRVRSGANVLTF. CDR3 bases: TGTGCCAGCAGCTCCAGGGTTAGGTCTGGGGCCAACGTCCTGACTTTC.

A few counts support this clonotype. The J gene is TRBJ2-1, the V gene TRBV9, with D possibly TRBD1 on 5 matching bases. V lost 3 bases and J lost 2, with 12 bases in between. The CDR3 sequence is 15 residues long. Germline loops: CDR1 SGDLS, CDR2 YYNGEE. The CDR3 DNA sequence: TGTGCCAGCAGCGCCACAGGTCGCACCTACAATGAGCAGTTCTTC. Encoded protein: CASSATGRTYNEQFF.